The 32 T cell receptor beta chains reported below all come from one sample, sequenced in a study of T cell responses to AZD1222 COVID-19 vaccine. Measured with immunoSEQ multiplex PCR; TCRdb has only the in-frame clones, and not every one. Among 150,000 to 180,000 clones listed, 86% were seen once. The sample here was peripheral blood, taken on day 0 of MenACWY control vaccination. The receptor set was obtained from an adult in good health.

The V and J genes are TRBV19 and TRBJ2-6; no firm D call. V was shortened by 7 bases and J by 1 base, with 11 bases between the two germline ends. Germline V CDR1 and CDR2: LNHDA, SQIVND (reference sequence). There are 15 residues in the CDR3. The CDR3 bases are TGTGCCAGTACCCTTGTGCGTTCTGGGGCCAACGTCCTGACTTTC. Its protein product is CASTLVRSGANVLTF.

This chain links TRBV19 with TRBJ2-7; 9 bases agree with TRBD2. The ends lost 3 bases at V and 0 bases at J; junction bases unmatched: 0. Germline lookup yields CDR1 LNHDA and CDR2 SQIVND (reference sequence). CDR3 length: 14 residues. The CDR3 sequence is CASSISGSSYEQYF. The CDR3 DNA sequence: TGTGCCAGTAGTATTAGCGGGAGCTCCTACGAGCAGTACTTC.

The V gene is TRBV7-2, the J gene TRBJ1-4, with no clear D. In germline, CDR1 is SGHTA, CDR2 FQGNSA. Trimming stripped 4 bases from V and 6 bases from J, with 21 bases between. The CDR3 is 17 residues long. DNA for the CDR3: TGTGCCAGCAGCTCCCCCTCTGGACGGAGAGTAGATGAAAAACTGTTTTTT. Translating it yields CASSSPSGRRVDEKLFF. Complete variable domain (other parts from reference TRBV7-2 and TRBJ1-4): GAGVSQSPSNKVTEKGKDVELRCDPISGHTALYWYRQSLGQGLEFLIYFQGNSAPDKSGLPSDRFSAERTGGSVSTLTIQRTQQEDSAVYLCASSSPSGRRVDEKLFFGSGTQLSVL.

The rearrangement uses TRBV5-1 and TRBJ2-5; 8 bases map to TRBD1. Per germline, CDR1 SGHRS and CDR2 YFSETQ. The CDR3 runs 13 residues. Losses at the gene ends were 4 bases for V and 4 bases for J; bases not matched to a gene: 3. The CDR3 loop reads CASSLDRAETQYF. For the CDR3, the DNA is TGCGCCAGCAGCCTGGACAGGGCAGAGACCCAGTACTTC.

This clone has a single count. The chain joins TRBV5-1 to TRBJ2-3; D remains unclear. Germline V gives CDR1 SGHRS, CDR2 YFSETQ. The V end lost 1 base, the J end lost 1 base, and 10 bases lay between the germline ends. The CDR3 runs 15 residues. CDR3 DNA: TGCGCCAGCAGCTTGTCCCCTAAGGGCACAGATACGCAGTATTTT. Amino acids: CASSLSPKGTDTQYF.

The CDR3 DNA sequence: TGTGCCAGCAGTATCCAGGGTCGGGCTAATGAAAAACTGTTTTTT. Encoded protein: CASSIQGRANEKLFF. V is TRBV25-1 and J is TRBJ1-4; D possibly corresponds to TRBD1 (5 bases). Trimming shortened V by 5 bases and J by 3 bases, and 13 bases separated the two germline ends. Looked up from germline, CDR1 is MGHDK and CDR2 is SYGVNS. The CDR3 is made up of 15 amino acids.

V usage is TRBV5-1 and J usage is TRBJ2-5; 7 nucleotides match TRBD1. The CDR3 runs 13 residues. V trimming: 0 bases; J trimming: 11 bases; junction bases outside the gene matches: 7. Germline assignment: CDR1 SGHRS and CDR2 YFSETQ. The CDR3 reads CASSLATDRAQYF. The CDR3 nucleotides are TGCGCCAGCAGCTTGGCCACCGACAGGGCTCAGTACTTC. The full variable domain, completed using reference TRBV5-1 and TRBJ2-5, is KAGVTQTPRYLIKTRGQQVTLSCSPISGHRSVSWYQQTPGQGLQFLFEYFSETQRNKGNFPGRFSGRQFSNSRSEMNVSTLELGDSALYLCASSLATDRAQYFGPGTRLLVL.

A few counts support this clone. The CDR3 DNA follows: TGTGCCAGTAGTATATCAGGGAGAACCGATTCACCCCTCCACTTT. This sequence encodes CASSISGRTDSPLHF. V is TRBV19 and J is TRBJ1-6, with D maybe TRBD1 (5 bases). The germline V gene has CDR1 LNHDA and CDR2 SQIVND (reference sequence). This CDR3 has 15 amino acids. V gave up 2 bases and J gave up 8 bases, with 13 bases separating them. Filled out from reference TRBV19 and TRBJ1-6, the complete variable domain reads DGGITQSPKYLFRKEGQNVTLSCEQNLNHDAMYWYRQDPGQGLRLIYYSQIVNDFQKGDIAEGYSVSREKKESFPLTVTSAQKNPTAFYLCASSISGRTDSPLHFGNGTRLTVT.

The chain has TRBV21-1 and TRBJ2-7. TRBV21-1 is an annotated pseudogene. The CDR3 loop spans 9 amino acids. For the CDR3, the DNA is TGTGCCAGCAGCAACGAGCAGTACGTC. The encoded protein is CASSNEQYV.

This clone showed up just once. This chain uses TRBV19 with TRBJ2-1; 13 bases are shared with TRBD2. The junction had 17 bases not matched to a gene; V was cut back by 7 bases and J by 8 bases. This CDR3 comprises 18 residues. CDR1 is LNHDA and CDR2 is SQIVND in the germline V gene (reference sequence). For the CDR3, the DNA is TGTGCCAGTACCATTAGGACTAGCGGGAGAACCCCAGGCGATGAGCAGTTCTTC. It is translated as CASTIRTSGRTPGDEQFF.

The V and J genes are TRBV2 and TRBJ2-1, with 7 bases fitting TRBD2. V was clipped by 3 bases and J by 5 bases; unmatched bases: 7. The germline CDR1 and CDR2 sequences are SNHLY and FYNNEI. The CDR3 totals 15 residues. CDR3 sequence (DNA): TGTGCCAGCAGTGATGGCGGGAGTTACGACAATGAGCAGTTCTTC. It translates to CASSDGGSYDNEQFF.

The V and J genes are TRBV15 and TRBJ1-2, with a tentative D call TRBD1 (6 bases). Germline loops: CDR1 LNHNV, CDR2 YYDKDF (reference sequence). Trimming cost V 1 base and J 0 bases, with 12 bases left between them. The CDR3 loop spans 16 amino acids. CDR3 loop: CATSRVVGTSNYGYTF. In nucleotides, the CDR3 is TGTGCCACCAGCAGAGTAGTCGGGACATCTAACTATGGCTACACCTTC.

The V gene is TRBV19, the J gene TRBJ2-4; 8 positions agree with TRBD2. Germline loops: CDR1 LNHDA, CDR2 SQIVND (reference sequence). V shed 0 bases and J 4 bases; nucleotides not matched to a gene: 5. CDR3 length equals 16 residues. The CDR3 DNA is TGTGCCAGTAGTATAGAGGCTAGCGGGTTTAAAAACATTCAGTACTTC. Its protein product is CASSIEASGFKNIQYF.

The count of this clone is one. The rearrangement uses TRBV2 and TRBJ1-3; D call uncertain. V gave up 2 bases and J gave up 0 bases, with 11 bases separating them. Germline V gives CDR1 SNHLY, CDR2 FYNNEI. The CDR3 consists of 16 residues. This CDR3 reads CASSETAGSSGNTIYF. The CDR3 DNA reads TGTGCCAGCAGTGAAACGGCCGGAAGCTCTGGAAACACCATATATTTT.

There are a few counts of this clone. The V and J genes are TRBV28 and TRBJ1-2; TRBD1 might be the D (6 bases). The CDR3 loop spans 15 amino acids. The V gene lost 1 base and the J gene lost 4 bases, with 13 bases spanning the gap. The germline V gene has CDR1 MDHEN and CDR2 SYDVKM. The DNA of the CDR3 is TGTGCCAGCAGTTTATTAGGGGGGCTTAGCTATGGCTACACCTTC. It codes for CASSLLGGLSYGYTF.

A remark on this clone: Additional DNA sequences in this sample encode the identical CDR3. The J gene is TRBJ1-4, the V gene TRBV5-1, with D perhaps TRBD1 (5 bases). The CDR3 is made up of 14 amino acids. Trimming cost V 4 bases and J 3 bases, with 10 bases left between them. CDR1 and CDR2 (germline): SGHRS, YFSETQ. CDR3: CASSPGQPNEKLFF. The CDR3 nucleotides read TGCGCCAGCAGCCCGGGGCAGCCTAATGAAAAACTGTTTTTT.

This CDR3 is CASSGRDRYEQYF. The CDR3 DNA sequence: TGTGCCAGCAGCGGCCGGGACAGGTACGAGCAGTACTTC. The chain couples TRBV11-3 to TRBJ2-7; 8 nucleotides agree with TRBD1. There are 13 residues in the CDR3. The germline gives CDR1 SGHNT, CDR2 YENEEA. V was pared by 5 bases and J by 4 bases, with 4 bases of the junction left unmatched.

The genes are TRBV7-9 and TRBJ1-4, with 10 bases that match TRBD1. CDR3 length: 17 residues. V lost 4 bases, J lost 5 bases, and 10 bases stayed unmatched. Germline CDR1 and CDR2: SEHNR and FQNEAQ (reference sequence). CDR3 nucleotides: TGTGCCAGCAGCTCGGGACAGGGGTCGGTCCTCAATGAAAAACTGTTTTTT. Translation gives CASSSGQGSVLNEKLFF.

The chain employs TRBV5-6 and TRBJ1-1, with D tentatively TRBD1 (5 bases). This CDR3 contains 15 residues. Trimming took off 0 bases at V and 3 bases at J, with 12 bases between the two ends. CDR1 is SGHDT and CDR2 is YYEEEE in the germline V gene. The CDR3 region is CASSLGVREDTEAFF. CDR3 coding DNA: TGTGCCAGCAGCTTGGGTGTCAGGGAGGACACTGAAGCTTTCTTT. Filled out from reference TRBV5-6 and TRBJ1-1, the complete variable domain reads DAGVTQSPTHLIKTRGQQVTLRCSPKSGHDTVSWYQQALGQGPQFIFQYYEEEERQRGNFPDRFSGHQFPNYSSELNVNALLLGDSALYLCASSLGVREDTEAFFGQGTRLTVV.

V is TRBV5-8 and J is TRBJ2-7, with D possibly called TRBD1 or TRBD2 (5 bases each). The length of the CDR3 is 14 residues. Germline V gene data show CDR1 as SGHTS and CDR2 as YDEGEE. The V end was cut by 4 bases, the J end by 2 bases, with 13 bases between. CDR3 amino acids: CASSLVLGAYEQYF. CDR3 in DNA: TGTGCCAGCAGCCTTGTGCTGGGGGCCTACGAGCAGTACTTC.

This chain connects TRBV14 to TRBJ2-2, with D uncertain. Germline V gene lookup returns CDR1 SGHDN and CDR2 FVKESK. The V gene lost 3 bases and the J gene lost 2 bases, with 13 bases spanning the gap. The CDR3 loop spans 16 amino acids. The CDR3, as DNA: TGTGCCAGCAGCCATCGCCAGGTAGTAAACACCGGGGAGCTGTTTTTT. It encodes CASSHRQVVNTGELFF.

This chain links TRBV5-1 with TRBJ2-3, with TRBD2 matching over 9 bases. V was pared by 6 bases and J by 4 bases, with 6 bases of the junction left unmatched. The CDR3 spans 14 residues. Per the germline V gene, CDR1 is SGHRS and CDR2 is YFSETQ. This chain's CDR3 is CASKELAGPDTQYF. In DNA, the CDR3 is TGCGCCAGCAAGGAACTAGCGGGTCCAGATACGCAGTATTTT.

This clone was found a few times. V usage is TRBV4-2 and J usage is TRBJ1-2, with D perhaps TRBD1 (5 bases). The CDR3 is made up of 14 amino acids. V lost 0 bases, J lost 8 bases, and 13 bases lay in between. Germline CDR1 LGHNA, CDR2 YNFKEQ. The CDR3 DNA reads TGTGCCAGCAGCCAAGAGGGCTCGCACAGGGGCTACACCTTC. Translating it yields CASSQEGSHRGYTF.

This chain connects TRBV19 to TRBJ1-2; D is ambiguous. The CDR3 covers 16 residues. Germline V CDR1 and CDR2: LNHDA, SQIVND (reference sequence). Trimming left V 3 bases short and J 8 bases short, with 22 bases between. CDR3 coding DNA: TGTGCCAGTAGTATTATCGTGGCTGGACTTCGCGGAGGCTACACCTTC. Translated, it gives CASSIIVAGLRGGYTF.

This clone was counted a single time. J is TRBJ2-5 and V is TRBV15, with no clear D. The CDR3 runs to 13 residues. The ends were cut back, 1 base at V and 5 bases at J, with 8 bases in the middle. Germline V CDR1 and CDR2: LNHNV, YYDKDF (reference sequence). The CDR3 spells CATSRAVLETQYF. The CDR3 coding sequence is TGTGCCACCAGCAGAGCGGTCTTGGAGACCCAGTACTTC.

The chain recombines TRBV7-3 with TRBJ2-3; 9 bases are shared with TRBD2. V was clipped by 3 bases and J by 3 bases; unmatched bases: 10. The V gene's germline CDR1 is SGHTA and CDR2 FQGTGA. The CDR3 has 17 amino acids. The CDR3 coding sequence is TGTGCCAGCAGCTTTAGCCCAGCGGGAGGTGGGACAGATACGCAGTATTTT. Translation: CASSFSPAGGGTDTQYF.

V and J are TRBV28 and TRBJ1-1, with D possibly matching TRBD1 (6 bases). The CDR3 has 16 residues. V dropped 1 base and J dropped 0 bases, with 12 bases sitting between them. CDR1 is MDHEN and CDR2 is SYDVKM in the germline V gene. This CDR3 is CASSLSGRGMNTEAFF. The CDR3 region has the DNA TGTGCCAGCAGTTTATCTGGGAGGGGGATGAACACTGAAGCTTTCTTT. Filled out from reference TRBV28 and TRBJ1-1, the complete variable domain reads DVKVTQSSRYLVKRTGEKVFLECVQDMDHENMFWYRQDPGLGLRLIYFSYDVKMKEKGDIPEGYSVSREKKERFSLILESASTNQTSMYLCASSLSGRGMNTEAFFGQGTRLTVV.

The chain joins TRBV6-2 or TRBV6-3 to TRBJ1-5, with D unclear. Germline CDR1 is MNHEY and CDR2 is SVGEGT. Trimming left V 2 bases short and J 7 bases short, with 15 bases between. This CDR3 contains 15 residues. CDR3: CASSYLEGWKQPQHF. DNA for the CDR3: TGTGCCAGCAGTTACCTGGAGGGATGGAAACAGCCCCAGCATTTT.

The V gene is TRBV9, the J gene TRBJ2-3; 13 nucleotides agree with TRBD2. CDR3 length: 16 residues. V dropped 4 bases and J dropped 4; count of bases not matched to a gene: 6. The germline V gene encodes CDR1 SGDLS and CDR2 YYNGEE. CDR3 in amino acids: CASSYRTSGSPDTQYF. DNA of the CDR3: TGTGCCAGCAGCTATAGGACTAGCGGGAGTCCAGATACGCAGTATTTT.

V is TRBV5-1 and J is TRBJ1-4; no reliable D call. CDR3 length: 15 amino acids. V lost 4 bases, J lost 5 bases, and 15 bases lay in between. Germline V lookup: CDR1 SGHRS, CDR2 YFSETQ. Here the CDR3 DNA reads TGCGCCAGCAGCCTCGACACGCGAAGGAATGAAAAACTGTTTTTT. Translation gives CASSLDTRRNEKLFF.

The genes are TRBV6-5 and TRBJ2-7, with 8 positions matching TRBD1. The CDR3 loop spans 15 amino acids. From germline, CDR1 is MNHEY and CDR2 SVGAGI. V shed 6 bases, J shed 3 bases, and the junction held 10 bases outside the gene matches. The CDR3 DNA is TGTGCCAGCAGAAAATCGACAGGGGAGTACTACGAGCAGTACGTC. Protein product: CASRKSTGEYYEQYV.

The chain employs TRBV29-1 and TRBJ1-1; D is unresolved. V dropped 6 bases and J dropped 3 bases, with 11 bases sitting between them. The V gene's germline CDR1 is SQVTM and CDR2 ANQGSEA. There are 12 residues in the CDR3. In DNA, the CDR3 is TGCAGCGTCCAGTCGGCTGACACTGAAGCTTTCTTT. Protein product: CSVQSADTEAFF.